The 9 T cell receptor beta chains presented below share a single source sample, sequenced in a study of blood T cell repertoires in COVID-19. Using immunoSEQ multiplex PCR, the repertoire was profiled, and TCRdb retains in-frame clones only, with some absent. The sample yields a few hundred thousand clones, about four fifths seen once. The sequencing sample was made of PBMCs or T cells enriched from blood (not recorded which). Receptor source: a woman in her forties or fifties who had recovered from COVID-19.

This chain joins TRBV7-2 and TRBJ2-1; 8 nucleotides agree with TRBD2. This CDR3 comprises 16 residues. V trimming: 6 bases; J trimming: 0 bases; junction bases outside the gene matches: 7. Germline V CDR1 and CDR2: SGHTA, FQGNSA. CDR3 nucleotide sequence: TGTGCCAGCAGTTTTAGCGGGACAAGCTCCTACAATGAGCAGTTCTTC. Amino acids: CASSFSGTSSYNEQFF. The full variable domain, rest sourced from reference TRBV7-2 and TRBJ2-1, is GAGVSQSPSNKVTEKGKDVELRCDPISGHTALYWYRQSLGQGLEFLIYFQGNSAPDKSGLPSDRFSAERTGGSVSTLTIQRTQQEDSAVYLCASSFSGTSSYNEQFFGPGTRLTVL.

The rearrangement joins TRBV11-1 to TRBJ1-1; perhaps TRBD1 as D (5 bases). Germline-derived CDR1 and CDR2 are SGHAT and FQDESV (reference sequence). The CDR3 is 13 residues long. Trimming shortened V by 4 bases and J by 4 bases, and 10 bases separated the two germline ends. For the CDR3, the DNA is TGTGCCAGCAGCTGGGGCAGGGCCACTGAAGCTTTCTTT. The encoded protein is CASSWGRATEAFF.

The rearrangement links TRBV11-2 to TRBJ2-7, with D tentatively TRBD1 (5 bases). This CDR3 is built from 14 residues. Germline CDR1 reads SGHAT; CDR2 reads FQNNGV. Between the trimmed V and J ends, which lost 0 bases and 4 bases, there was a span of 10 bases. CDR3 amino acids: CASSLEPTAYEQYF. CDR3 nucleotides: TGTGCCAGCAGCTTAGAGCCGACAGCTTACGAGCAGTACTTC. The full variable domain, in which reference TRBV11-2 and TRBJ2-7 provide the parts outside the CDR3, is EAGVAQSPRYKIIEKRQSVAFWCNPISGHATLYWYQQILGQGPKLLIQFQNNGVVDDSQLPKDRFSAERLKGVDSTLKIQPAKLEDSAVYLCASSLEPTAYEQYFGPGTRLTVT.

The gene calls are TRBV6-2 or TRBV6-3 and TRBJ2-1; TRBD2 might be the D (6 bases). CDR1 and CDR2 (germline): MNHEY, SVGEGT. V lost 7 bases and J 3 bases, leaving 13 bases between the germline ends. The CDR3 loop spans 14 amino acids. The CDR3 spells CASTPLGGYNEQFF. The CDR3 coding sequence is TGTGCCAGCACCCCGTTGGGGGGCTACAATGAGCAGTTCTTC.

This clone came up once. The genes are TRBV13 and TRBJ1-6, with 8 bases fitting TRBD1. The CDR3 contains 14 residues. Germline-derived CDR1 and CDR2 are PRHDT and FYEKMQ (reference sequence). V shed 5 bases and J 10 bases; nucleotides not matched to a gene: 7. CDR3 sequence: CASSLRTGLSPLHF. In nucleotides, the CDR3 is TGTGCCAGCAGCCTACGGACAGGGCTCTCACCCCTCCACTTT.

The genes are TRBV28 and TRBJ2-7; no clear D. Germline CDR1 reads MDHEN; CDR2 reads SYDVKM. The CDR3 spans 12 residues. V lost 4 bases, J lost 5 bases, and 9 bases lay in between. The CDR3, as DNA: TGTGCCAGCAGTTCGTACAATGACGAGCAGTACTTC. Translation gives CASSSYNDEQYF.

The chain recombines TRBV10-3 with TRBJ2-2; TRBD2 matches 11 bases. Trimming removed 8 bases from V and 2 bases from J; junction bases left unmatched: 1. Germline V gives CDR1 ENHRY, CDR2 SYGVKD. This CDR3 comprises 14 residues. CDR3 sequence (DNA): TGTGCCATCGGACTAGCGGGTAACACCGGGGAGCTGTTTTTT. Protein product: CAIGLAGNTGELFF.

The chain has TRBV5-1 and TRBJ2-3; 15 bases are shared with TRBD2. J was trimmed by 4 bases and V by 4 bases; bases with no gene match: 10. The CDR3 contains 18 residues. The germline CDR1 and CDR2 sequences are SGHRS and YFSETQ. The CDR3 DNA follows: TGCGCCAGCAGCCTGACTTCCGGACTAGCGGGAGGGCCAGATACGCAGTATTTT. As protein: CASSLTSGLAGGPDTQYF.

This sequence joins TRBV7-8 and TRBJ1-2; possible D gene TRBD1, 6 bases. The CDR3 is 15 amino acids. From germline, CDR1 is SGHVS and CDR2 FQNEAQ. Between the trimmed V and J ends, which lost 0 bases and 8 bases, there was a span of 16 bases. The CDR3 DNA follows: TGTGCCAGCAGCTTAGCCCCACAGGGATTGGGGGGCTACACCTTC. This gives the protein CASSLAPQGLGGYTF.